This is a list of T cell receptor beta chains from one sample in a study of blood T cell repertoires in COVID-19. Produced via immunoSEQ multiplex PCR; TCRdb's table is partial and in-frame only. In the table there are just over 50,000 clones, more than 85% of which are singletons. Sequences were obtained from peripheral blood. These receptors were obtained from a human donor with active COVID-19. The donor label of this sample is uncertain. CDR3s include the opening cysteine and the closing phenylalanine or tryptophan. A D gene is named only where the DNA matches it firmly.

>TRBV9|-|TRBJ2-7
CASSPSQEYYEQYF
TGTGCCAGCAGCCCTAGCCAGGAATACTACGAGCAGTACTTC
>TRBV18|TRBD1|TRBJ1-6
CASSKGQGESPLHF
TGTGCCAGCTCGAAAGGACAGGGAGAATCACCCCTCCACTTT
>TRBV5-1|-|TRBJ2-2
CASSLDGRAPGELFF
TGCGCCAGCAGCTTGGACGGCAGGGCCCCCGGGGAGCTGTTTTTT
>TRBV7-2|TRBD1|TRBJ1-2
CASSPAAGTESGYTF
TGTGCCAGCAGCCCTGCCGCCGGGACAGAATCTGGCTACACCTTC
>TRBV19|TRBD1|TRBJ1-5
CASSITGGFDQPQHF
TGTGCCAGTAGTATCACAGGGGGCTTTGATCAGCCCCAGCATTTT
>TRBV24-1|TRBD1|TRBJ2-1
CATSRGQGNYNEQFF
TGTGCCACCAGTCGCGGACAGGGAAATTACAATGAGCAGTTCTTC
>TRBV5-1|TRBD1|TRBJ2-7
CASSDQGAYEQYF
TGCGCCAGCAGCGATCAGGGGGCCTACGAGCAGTACTTC
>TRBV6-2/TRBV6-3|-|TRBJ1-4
CASSYSAGATNEKLFF
TGTGCCAGCAGTTACTCGGCGGGCGCAACTAATGAAAAACTGTTTTTT
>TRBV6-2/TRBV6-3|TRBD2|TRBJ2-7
CASSPILAGVREQYF
TGTGCCAGCAGCCCCATCCTAGCGGGCGTGAGGGAGCAGTACTTC
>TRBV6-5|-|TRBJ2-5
CASNEQSNQETQYF
TGTGCCAGCAACGAACAGAGCAACCAAGAGACCCAGTACTTC
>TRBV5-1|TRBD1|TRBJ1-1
CASSPRDRGGNTEAFF
TGCGCCAGCAGCCCCCGGGACAGGGGAGGGAACACTGAAGCTTTCTTT
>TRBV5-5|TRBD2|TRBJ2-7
CASSLTSGGTSYEQYF
TGTGCCAGCAGCCTGACTAGCGGGGGGACATCCTACGAGCAGTACTTC
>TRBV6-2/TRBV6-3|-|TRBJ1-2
CASSSTAMAGYGYTF
TGTGCCAGCAGCTCCACCGCCATGGCGGGATATGGCTACACCTTC
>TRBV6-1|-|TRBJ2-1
CASSELRVRYNEQFF
TGTGCCAGCAGTGAACTCAGGGTGCGCTACAATGAGCAGTTCTTC
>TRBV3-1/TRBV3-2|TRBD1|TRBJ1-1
CASSRGQEFTEAFF
TGTGCCAGCAGCCGAGGACAGGAATTCACTGAAGCTTTCTTT
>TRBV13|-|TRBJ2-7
CASSLGGSRRSSYEQYF
TGTGCCAGCAGCTTAGGAGGTAGCCGGCGTAGCTCCTACGAGCAGTACTTC
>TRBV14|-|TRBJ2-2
CASSQDWGAGELFF
TGTGCCAGCAGCCAAGATTGGGGGGCCGGGGAGCTGTTTTTT
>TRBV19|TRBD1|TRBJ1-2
CASKRQGVQGYTF
TGTGCCAGTAAACGACAGGGGGTACAGGGCTACACCTTC
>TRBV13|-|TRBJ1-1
CASSLGRGGQQNTEAFF
TGTGCCAGCAGCTTAGGTCGAGGGGGACAACAGAACACTGAAGCTTTCTTT
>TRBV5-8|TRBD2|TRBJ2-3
CASSLGAGAITDTQYF
TGTGCCAGCAGCTTGGGAGCGGGGGCTATCACAGATACGCAGTATTTT
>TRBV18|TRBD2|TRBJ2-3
CASSRGTLAGSYTDTQYF
TGTGCCAGCTCACGAGGGACTTTAGCGGGGAGTTACACAGATACGCAGTATTTT
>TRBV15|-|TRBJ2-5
CATSRDLTGRETQYF
TGTGCCACCAGCAGAGATCTCACAGGGAGAGAGACCCAGTACTTC
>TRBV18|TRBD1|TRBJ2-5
CASSPPQGVQETQYF
TGTGCCAGCTCACCACCCCAGGGGGTCCAAGAGACCCAGTACTTC
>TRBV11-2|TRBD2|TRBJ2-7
CASSSGGSGAYEQYF
TGTGCCAGCAGCTCGGGGGGGAGCGGCGCCTACGAGCAGTACTTC